This T cell receptor beta chain originates from a study of graft-versus-host responses after intestinal transplantation. Trimming took 10 bases from V and 0 from J; bases not matched to a gene: 9. Germline CDR1 is MGHRA and CDR2 is YSYEKL. CDR3 size: 15 residues. The count of this clone is one. TCRdb's table, derived via immunoSEQ multiplex PCR, lists solely in-frame clones and lacks some. The sample lists about 98,000 clones; 86% were seen once. The TCR was taken from a human patient who received an intestinal transplant, so some T cells may come from the graft donor. Sample: PBMCs, taken 255 days after intestinal transplant. V gene TRBV4-1 combines with J gene TRBJ2-4, with TRBD2 matching over 7 bases. The CDR3 protein is CATGPAGKAKNIQYF. CDR3 nucleotide sequence: TGCGCCACCGGACCAGCGGGGAAAGCCAAAAACATTCAGTACTTC.